What follows are 5 T cell receptor beta chains derived from one specimen sequenced in a study of blood T cells in healthy people across ages. Together with a sample-barcoded 5' primer, a J-beta primer mix was included in a second PCR lasting roughly 6 to 12 cycles. TCRdb reprocessed the 5' RACE reads via MiXCR and lists one record per CDR3 protein. Among roughly 1.6 million distinct CDR3 sequences listed, almost 35% were seen once. Sequencing was performed on blood. Receptors were obtained from a woman younger than 45 in good health.

This clonotype came up once. The CDR3 nucleotides are TGTGCCAGCAGTCCCATAACTAGAAGGCGTGAGCAGTTCTTC. Protein: CASSPITRRREQFF. V gene TRBV12-3 or TRBV12-4 combines with J gene TRBJ2-1; tentative D call: TRBD2 (5 bases). The CDR3 runs 14 residues. The germline V and J ends were trimmed by 5 bases and 9 bases, with 17 bases remaining between them.

The chain recombines TRBV27 with TRBJ2-2; TRBD2 matches 8 bases. V shed 6 bases, J shed 7 bases, and the junction held 13 bases outside the gene matches. Germline loops: CDR1 MNHEY, CDR2 SMNVEV (reference sequence). The CDR3 length is 16 residues. The CDR3 region has the DNA TGTGCCAGCAGGAGACCGGGGGGGCGGAGTCACGGGGAGCTGTTTTTT. It specifies CASRRPGGRSHGELFF.

The chain links TRBV20-1 to TRBJ2-5; 8 bases are a match to TRBD1. This CDR3 has 13 residues. Germline assignment: CDR1 DFQATT and CDR2 SNEGSKA (reference sequence). The trim removed 4 bases at V and 1 base at J, leaving 2 bases unmatched. The CDR3 protein is CSANRGTQETQYF. CDR3 coding DNA: TGCAGTGCTAACAGGGGGACCCAAGAGACCCAGTACTTC.

This clonotype was counted only a few times. The gene calls are TRBV20-1 and TRBJ2-3; 8 bases fit TRBD2. V shed 0 bases and J 2 bases; nucleotides not matched to a gene: 4. The CDR3 runs 15 residues. Germline CDR1 reads DFQATT; CDR2 reads SNEGSKA (reference sequence). CDR3 residues: CSARESSGTTDTQYF. In nucleotides, the CDR3 is TGCAGTGCTAGAGAAAGTAGCGGGACCACAGATACGCAGTATTTT.

In its sample, this clonotype was seen a few times. V is TRBV4-1 and J is TRBJ1-1; a weak D match, TRBD1 (6 bases). CDR3 length: 17 amino acids. Germline V gene sequence: CDR1 MGHRA, CDR2 YSYEKL. With 3 bases removed from V and 5 bases from J, the gap between germline ends came to 22 bases. CDR3 residues: CASSQGRRGRMETEAFF. CDR3 nucleotides: TGCGCCAGCAGCCAGGGTAGACGGGGGCGAATGGAGACTGAAGCTTTCTTT.